Listed below are T cell receptor beta chains from one sample, sequenced in a study of blood T cell repertoires in COVID-19. Profiling relied on immunoSEQ multiplex PCR, and the TCRdb table lists in-frame clones only, not all of them. The table shows some 350,000 clones, with around 87% occurring only once. The specimen was PBMCs or T cells enriched from blood (not recorded which). The receptors come from a woman between 25 and 40 years old who had recovered from COVID-19. The CDR3 runs from the conserved cysteine through the conserved F or W. A D gene is named only where the DNA matches it firmly. A clone size is listed for some rows: how often the clone was seen (once, few, many), or a class if it is expanded.

clone_size,d_call,j_call,v_call,cdr3_nt,cdr3_aa
.,.,TRBJ2-2,TRBV15,TGTGCCACCAGCAGAGACCGGGGGAACACCGGGGAGCTGTTTTTT,CATSRDRGNTGELFF
many,.,TRBJ2-7,TRBV28,TGTGCCAGCAGTTTCCAGAACTACGAGCAGTACTTC,CASSFQNYEQYF
.,TRBD1,TRBJ1-1,TRBV5-4,TGTGCCAGCAGCCCACGACAGGGGTCACCGGACGGGCCTGAAGCTTTCTTT,CASSPRQGSPDGPEAFF
.,TRBD1,TRBJ1-5,TRBV20-1,TGCAGTGCTAGTACAGGGGGCCGCCCGGATCAGCCCCAGCATTTT,CSASTGGRPDQPQHF
few,TRBD1,TRBJ1-4,TRBV27,TGTGCCGAGGGCCGACAGGGAGACACTAATGAAAAACTGTTTTTT,CAEGRQGDTNEKLFF
.,TRBD1,TRBJ1-1,TRBV5-1,TGCGCCAGCAGCACGCGAGACAGGGGTGAAGCTTTCTTT,CASSTRDRGEAFF
.,.,TRBJ2-3,TRBV18,TGTGCCAGCTCACCACCGCGGTTCAGAGATACGCAGTATTTT,CASSPPRFRDTQYF
.,TRBD1,TRBJ2-7,TRBV27,TGTGCCAGCAGTTTCGGGGCAGGGGGTGGCAACGAGCAGTACTTC,CASSFGAGGGNEQYF
.,TRBD1,TRBJ1-1,TRBV12-5,TGTGCTAGTGGACCCTGGACAGGGGAGGGTATAGGGACTGAAGCTTTCTTT,CASGPWTGEGIGTEAFF
.,TRBD1,TRBJ2-7,TRBV5-8,TGTGCCAGCAGCTGGACAGGGGTATTAAACGAGCAGTACTTC,CASSWTGVLNEQYF
.,.,TRBJ1-1,TRBV3-1/TRBV3-2,TGTGCCAGCAGCCAAGTTCAAAACACTGAAGCTTTCTTT,CASSQVQNTEAFF
.,.,TRBJ2-1,TRBV10-3,TGTGCCATCAGCTCGAAGGGGGAGAATGAGCAGTTCTTC,CAISSKGENEQFF
.,.,TRBJ2-2,TRBV9,TGTGCCAGCAGCGCGGTCGGGGAGCTGTTTTTT,CASSAVGELFF
.,TRBD1,TRBJ1-2,TRBV5-1,TGCGCCAGCAGCTTAGGACAGGGAAACTATGGCTACACCTTC,CASSLGQGNYGYTF
.,.,TRBJ2-2,TRBV6-5,TGTGCCAGCACCCAGGGTTATGAAAACACCGGGGAGCTGTTTTTT,CASTQGYENTGELFF
.,TRBD1,TRBJ1-3,TRBV6-1,TGTGCCAGCAGTGGACCGGGACAGGGGGCTGGAAACACCATATATTTT,CASSGPGQGAGNTIYF
.,.,TRBJ1-6,TRBV4-2,TGTGCCAGCAGCCAAGATCTTCGGGGTCTGTATTATTCACCCCTCCACTTT,CASSQDLRGLYYSPLHF
.,.,TRBJ2-3,TRBV7-9,TGTGCCAGCAGCTTAGTTGCTTCAGCAGATACGCAGTATTTT,CASSLVASADTQYF
.,.,TRBJ1-5,TRBV7-2,TGTGCCAGCAGCCCCGACAGGAGTTCGGGTAGCAATCAGCCCCAGCATTTT,CASSPDRSSGSNQPQHF
.,.,TRBJ2-7,TRBV20-1,TGCAGTGCTAGTAGGGGCAGGGGATACGAGCAGTACTTC,CSASRGRGYEQYF